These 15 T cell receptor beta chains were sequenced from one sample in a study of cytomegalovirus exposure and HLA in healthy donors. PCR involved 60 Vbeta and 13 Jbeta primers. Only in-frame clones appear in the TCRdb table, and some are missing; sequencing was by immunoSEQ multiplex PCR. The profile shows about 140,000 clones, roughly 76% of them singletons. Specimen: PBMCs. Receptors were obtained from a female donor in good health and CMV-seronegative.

In DNA, the CDR3 is TGTGCCAGCAGTTCCAGACTAGCGGGAGGAGTGGAGCAGTACTTC. Its translation: CASSSRLAGGVEQYF. This rearrangement joins TRBV27 to TRBJ2-7; TRBD2 aligns across 13 bases. CDR3 length equals 15 residues. CDR1 is MNHEY and CDR2 is SMNVEV in the germline V gene (reference sequence). V shed 4 bases, J shed 7 bases, and the junction held 7 bases outside the gene matches.

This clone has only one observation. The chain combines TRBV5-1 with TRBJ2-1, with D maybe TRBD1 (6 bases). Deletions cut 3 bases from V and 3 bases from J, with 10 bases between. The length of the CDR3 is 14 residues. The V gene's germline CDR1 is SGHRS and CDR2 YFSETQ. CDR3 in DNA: TGCGCCAGCAGCTCCGGGGACAACTACAATGAGCAGTTCTTC. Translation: CASSSGDNYNEQFF.

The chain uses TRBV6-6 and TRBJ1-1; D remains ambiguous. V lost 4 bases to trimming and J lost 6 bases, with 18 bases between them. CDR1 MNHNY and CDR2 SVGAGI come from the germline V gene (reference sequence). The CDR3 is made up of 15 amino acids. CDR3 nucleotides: TGTGCCAGCAGTTTCCGCCCGTCTCCGGAGGCTGAAGCTTTCTTT. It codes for CASSFRPSPEAEAFF.

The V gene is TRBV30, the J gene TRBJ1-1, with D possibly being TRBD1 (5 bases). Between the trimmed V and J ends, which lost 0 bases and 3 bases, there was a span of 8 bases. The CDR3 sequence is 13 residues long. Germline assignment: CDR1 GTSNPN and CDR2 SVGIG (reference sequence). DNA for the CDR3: TGTGCCTGGAGTGTAGACAGTTACACTGAAGCTTTCTTT. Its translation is CAWSVDSYTEAFF.

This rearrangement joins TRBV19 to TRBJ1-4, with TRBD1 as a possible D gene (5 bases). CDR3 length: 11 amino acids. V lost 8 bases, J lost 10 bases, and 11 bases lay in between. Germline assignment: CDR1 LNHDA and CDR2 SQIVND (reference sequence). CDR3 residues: CASLFDRKLFF. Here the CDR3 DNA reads TGTGCCAGTCTGTTCGACAGAAAACTGTTTTTT.

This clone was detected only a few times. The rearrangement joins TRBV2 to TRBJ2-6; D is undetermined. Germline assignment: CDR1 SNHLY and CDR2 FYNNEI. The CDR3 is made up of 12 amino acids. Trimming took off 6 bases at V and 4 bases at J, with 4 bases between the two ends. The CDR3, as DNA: TGTGCCAGCAGATCGGGGGCCAACGTCCTGACTTTC. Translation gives CASRSGANVLTF.

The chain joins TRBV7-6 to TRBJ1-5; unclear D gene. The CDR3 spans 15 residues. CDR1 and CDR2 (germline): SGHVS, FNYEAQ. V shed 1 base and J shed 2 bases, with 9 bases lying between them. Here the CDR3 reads CASSLDTRGNQPQHF. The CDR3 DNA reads TGTGCCAGCAGCTTAGACACTAGGGGCAATCAGCCCCAGCATTTT.

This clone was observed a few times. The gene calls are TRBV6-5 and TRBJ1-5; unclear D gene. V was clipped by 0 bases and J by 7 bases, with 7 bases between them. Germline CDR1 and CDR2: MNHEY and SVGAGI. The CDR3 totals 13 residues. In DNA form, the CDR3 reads TGTGCCAGCAGTTACTCGGGAGTCCAGCCCCAGCATTTT. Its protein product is CASSYSGVQPQHF.

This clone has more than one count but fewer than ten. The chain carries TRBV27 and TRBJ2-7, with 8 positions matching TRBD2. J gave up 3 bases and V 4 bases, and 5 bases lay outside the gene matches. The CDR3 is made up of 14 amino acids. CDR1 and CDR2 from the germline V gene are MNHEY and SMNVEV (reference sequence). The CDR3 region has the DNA TGTGCCAGCAGTTGGAAGGGGACTAGCTACGAGCAGTACTTC. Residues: CASSWKGTSYEQYF.

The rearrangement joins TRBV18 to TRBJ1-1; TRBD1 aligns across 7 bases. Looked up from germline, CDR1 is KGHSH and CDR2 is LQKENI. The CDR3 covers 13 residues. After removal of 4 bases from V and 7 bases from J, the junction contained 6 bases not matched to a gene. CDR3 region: CASSRQGKYEAFF. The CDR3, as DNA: TGTGCCAGCTCACGACAGGGCAAATATGAAGCTTTCTTT.

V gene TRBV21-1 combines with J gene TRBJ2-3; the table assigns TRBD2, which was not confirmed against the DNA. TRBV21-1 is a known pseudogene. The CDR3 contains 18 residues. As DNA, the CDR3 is TGTGCCAGCAGCAAAGAACGATCTAGCGGGGTGCACACAGATACGCAGTATTTT. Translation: CASSKERSSGVHTDTQYF.

CDR3 sequence reads: CASSSQGSQETQYF. The CDR3 bases are TGTGCCAGCAGCTCACAGGGTAGCCAAGAGACCCAGTACTTC. The chain carries TRBV13 and TRBJ2-5; TRBD1 is a possible D gene (6 bases). V lost 4 bases and J 1 base, leaving 10 bases between the germline ends. Per the germline V gene, CDR1 is PRHDT and CDR2 is FYEKMQ (reference sequence). CDR3 length: 14 residues.

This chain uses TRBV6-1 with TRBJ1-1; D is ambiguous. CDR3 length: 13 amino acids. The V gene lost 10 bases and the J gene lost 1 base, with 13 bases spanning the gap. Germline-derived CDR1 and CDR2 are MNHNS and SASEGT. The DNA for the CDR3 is TGTGCCACCAAACGGGATCCGAACACTGAAGCTTTCTTT. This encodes CATKRDPNTEAFF.

CDR3 loop: CASSQPEWNEKLFF. The CDR3 DNA reads as TGCGCCAGCAGCCAGCCGGAGTGGAATGAAAAACTGTTTTTT. The genes are TRBV4-1 and TRBJ1-4; D is unresolved. This CDR3 has 14 residues. The V end lost 3 bases, the J end lost 5 bases, and 10 bases lay between the germline ends. Germline V gives CDR1 MGHRA, CDR2 YSYEKL.

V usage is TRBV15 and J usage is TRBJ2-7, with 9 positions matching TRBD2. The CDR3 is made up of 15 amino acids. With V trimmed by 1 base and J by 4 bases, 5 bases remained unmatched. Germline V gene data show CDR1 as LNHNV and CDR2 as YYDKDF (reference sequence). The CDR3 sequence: CATSRVTLAGYEQYF. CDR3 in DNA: TGTGCCACCAGCAGAGTGACACTAGCGGGTTACGAGCAGTACTTC.